The 10 T cell receptor beta chains below were found in one sample sequenced in a study of shared clonotypes between healthy human individuals. Using immunoSEQ multiplex PCR, the repertoire was profiled, and TCRdb retains in-frame clones only, with some absent. This sample has about 2.1 million clones; just over 90% occur once, and the top ten carry around 1.7%. Naive CD8 cells lacked CD45RO, underwent positive selection for CCR7 and left out terminally differentiated effector memory CD45RA+ cells. Sequenced material: naive CD8+ T cells from PBMCs. The receptor source for this set is a man in his late teens or twenties in good health. Some clones in this sample may be carry-over from other donors' samples.

This chain connects TRBV30 to TRBJ1-4; the D is unclear. V was trimmed by 1 base and J by 7 bases, leaving 13 bases between them. The germline V gene has CDR1 GTSNPN and CDR2 SVGIG (reference sequence). This CDR3 has 14 residues. CDR3 nucleotide sequence: TGTGCCTGGAGTGGGGGAGGGTACAGTGAAAAACTGTTTTTT. Its protein is CAWSGGGYSEKLFF.

The gene calls are TRBV4-3 and TRBJ1-2; 7 bases map to TRBD1. Germline V gene sequence: CDR1 LGHNA, CDR2 YSLEER. The J segment lost 8 bases and the V segment lost 1 base, leaving 13 bases of the junction unmatched. The CDR3 has 16 residues. Here the CDR3 DNA reads TGCGCCAGCAGCCAAGGGCTATCCAGGGGGTTGGAGGGCTACACCTTC. This translates into CASSQGLSRGLEGYTF.

The sample holds one count of this clone. The chain uses TRBV7-6 and TRBJ2-7, with D perhaps assigned TRBD1 or TRBD2 (5 bases each). Germline V gene sequence: CDR1 SGHVS, CDR2 FNYEAQ. The CDR3 consists of 14 residues. V was pared by 4 bases and J by 3 bases, with 13 bases between. The CDR3 DNA reads TGTGCCAGCAGCTCCCGGGGACGGAACTACGAGCAGTACTTC. It specifies CASSSRGRNYEQYF.

This clone appeared a few times. V gene TRBV29-1 combines with J gene TRBJ1-1, with D perhaps matching TRBD1 (5 bases). Trimming took off 7 bases at V and 0 bases at J, with 12 bases between the two ends. The V gene's germline CDR1 is SQVTM and CDR2 ANQGSEA. The CDR3 loop spans 13 amino acids. The CDR3 loop reads CSGTAGLNTEAFF. The CDR3 nucleotides read TGCAGCGGGACGGCGGGGCTGAACACTGAAGCTTTCTTT.

This chain connects TRBV5-1 to TRBJ2-1; possibly TRBD2 for D (6 bases). This CDR3 contains 14 residues. Germline lookup yields CDR1 SGHRS and CDR2 YFSETQ. The germline V and J ends were trimmed by 0 bases and 3 bases, with 7 bases remaining between them. CDR3 protein: CASSLGTIYNEQFF. The CDR3 DNA reads as TGCGCCAGCAGCTTGGGGACTATCTACAATGAGCAGTTCTTC.

The V gene is TRBV5-4, the J gene TRBJ2-7; D remains ambiguous. CDR3 length equals 13 residues. Germline V gives CDR1 SGHNT, CDR2 YYREEE (reference sequence). The germline V and J ends were trimmed by 1 base and 6 bases, with 11 bases remaining between them. The CDR3 bases are TGTGCCAGCAGCTTGACTCCGGGTTTCGAGCAGTACTTC. It specifies CASSLTPGFEQYF. Filled out from reference TRBV5-4 and TRBJ2-7, the complete variable domain reads ETGVTQSPTHLIKTRGQQVTLRCSSQSGHNTVSWYQQALGQGPQFIFQYYREEENGRGNFPPRFSGLQFPNYSSELNVNALELDDSALYLCASSLTPGFEQYFGPGTRLTVT.

CDR3 DNA sequence: TGTGCCAGCAGTTACTCGGGGAGGGTGGAGCAGTACTTC. Amino acids: CASSYSGRVEQYF. V usage is TRBV6-5 and J usage is TRBJ2-7; 7 bases match TRBD2. The junction had 3 bases not matched to a gene; V was cut back by 0 bases and J by 7 bases. In germline, CDR1 is MNHEY, CDR2 SVGAGI. The CDR3 covers 13 residues.

This clone was recorded once. The chain joins TRBV28 to TRBJ2-3, with 7 bases fitting TRBD1. Germline V gives CDR1 MDHEN, CDR2 SYDVKM. The CDR3 extends over 16 amino acids. The junction had 14 bases not matched to a gene; V was cut back by 6 bases and J by 5 bases. DNA of the CDR3: TGTGCCAGCAGCGTCACGACAGGGAAAACGAGAGATACGCAGTATTTT. Translated: CASSVTTGKTRDTQYF.

As for this clone: This sample also contains other DNA sequences that code for the same CDR3. The chain couples TRBV7-9 to TRBJ2-7; no reliable D call. V dropped 1 base and J dropped 0 bases, with 7 bases sitting between them. The CDR3 covers 14 residues. CDR1 is SEHNR and CDR2 is FQNEAQ in the germline V gene (reference sequence). The CDR3 DNA follows: TGTGCCAGCAGCTTAGGCGGTCTCTCCTACGAGCAGTACTTC. Translation: CASSLGGLSYEQYF.

This clone occurred once. Other DNA sequences of this sample code for an identical CDR3. The gene calls are TRBV5-6 and TRBJ2-7, with 7 bases lining up with TRBD1. V trimming: 0 bases; J trimming: 2 bases; junction bases outside the gene matches: 2. Germline-derived CDR1 and CDR2 are SGHDT and YYEEEE. The CDR3 contains 14 residues. The chain's CDR3 is CASSLGDSTYEQYF. The CDR3 bases are TGTGCCAGCAGCTTGGGGGACAGCACCTACGAGCAGTACTTC.